Below, one T cell receptor (beta chain) is given with its context. The antigen it recognizes is unknown. Base qualities are missing; no much larger clone stands one base away. For sequencing, an Illumina NovaSeq 6000 was employed. Using 5'RACE with constant-segment primers, TCRalpha and TCRbeta cDNA libraries were constructed, with sample barcodes and unique molecular identifiers added in the process. RNA was extracted from every sample with Trizol reagent. The libraries were amplified in two PCR steps, and the second step added a second sample barcode and Illumina TruSeq adapters. Sequencing of libraries was performed on an Illumina NovaSeq with 2 x 150 bp paired-end reads. The paper's processing steps were these. Demultiplexing of reads and collapsing into UMI-guided consensus sequences were performed with migec v1.2.7. Using mixcr v2.1.11, UMI consensuses were aligned to TRA and TRB V and J templates and then assembled into clonotypes. A clonotype was counted as expanded or contracted only when both edgeR and NoisET called the clonotype significant, with the noise models trained on biological replicates. For edgeR calls, the cutoffs were a false discovery rate-adjusted p below 0.01 and a log2 fold-change threshold of 1. PCA with hierarchical clustering of max-normalized trajectories of the 1000 most abundant clonotypes was used as exploratory dynamics analysis. Each responding clone was given a CD4 or CD8 phenotype based on the CD4+ and CD8+ repertoires, which had been sequenced separately. Through fastp at Q25 and MiXCR, TCRdb rebuilt clones from the public reads, retaining in-frame beta chains. Duplicate CDR3 protein sequences are folded into a single record with the most common DNA and genes. TCRdb assigned the V and J calls; the authors' analysis was not used. Here the sample has 360,000 or so distinct CDR3 sequences; 25% to 30% occur a single time. The ten biggest clones cover approximately 12% of the sample.

This entry is derived from a study of T-cell memory formation after mild COVID-19 (dated by TCRdb to the early 2020s). About the study as a whole: Most TCR sequence clusters were specific to one of the two donors. In a couple of donors, T-cell clones that expanded and contracted after mild COVID-19 were tracked by sequencing TCRalpha and TCRbeta repertoires over time. The cohort comprised two young, previously healthy adult volunteers, one female and one male. Summary of the overall study and its limitations: Contracting CD4+ clones appeared mostly in the CM and EM memory subsets, whereas CD8+ clones were enriched in EMRA. Only a couple of mild cases were covered by the study, and larger cohorts that include severe cases with pre-infection samples were considered necessary. Whether the second-wave clones peaking on day 37 were SARS-CoV-2 specific was not confirmed. Clones that contracted from day 15 to 85 showed balanced CD4/CD8 phenotypes, whereas a second wave of clones that expanded from day 15 to 37 leaned towards CD4+. Some responding clones were detected in pre-infection memory, which suggested that pre-existing cross-reactive memory T cells had joined the SARS-CoV-2 response.

Ficoll-Paque density gradient centrifugation was the method used to isolate PBMCs. The cysteine opens and the phenylalanine closes a CDR3 of 18 amino acids. Solely the CDR3 DNA is kept, with 54 bases framed from the first base. Via the germline V gene, CDR1 is KGHDR and CDR2 SFDVKD. The junction shows trimming of 7 bases on V and 7 bases on J, plus 28 bases between the germline ends. Sequences were obtained from PBMCs or a T cell subset sorted from them (not recorded which). In this chain, TRBV24-1 is recombined with TRBJ2-1; TRBD2 is a weak D gene call, 8 bases matching. This TCR was sampled from an adult woman who had mild COVID-19 (a few samples of this study predate the infection). The sample titles of this study are shuffled in the database, so cell type and time point are left out; the donor was told from shared clones. The CDR3 sequence is CATRGEAGSGTVGNEQFF. At the DNA level, the sequence is TGTGCCACCAGGGGAGAAGCCGGTAGCGGGACAGTGGGAAATGAGCAGTTCTTC.